This TCR beta chain was retrieved from a study of shared clonotypes between healthy human individuals. Study conclusions and caveats: Exclusively blood specimens were collected; tissue repertoires likely differ.

Looked up from germline, CDR1 is DFQATT and CDR2 is SNEGSKA (reference sequence). This CDR3 region has 11 residues. In its sample, this clone was seen a few times. Its antigen remains unidentified. CD45RO-negative, CCR7-positively selected cells formed the naive CD8 fraction, excluding terminally differentiated effector memory CD45RA+ cells. Donors included only healthy HIV-negative adults lacking recent acute infections or vaccinations. The authors distributed each subset's genomic DNA evenly over several immunoSEQ plates. Original processing methods: Filtering differed for immunoSEQ, which gave only junction sequences without quality scores. Sequenced by immunoSEQ multiplex PCR; TCRdb stores in-frame clones only, minus some. That table is the source of V, J and clone size, and D and trimming were worked out from the DNA. The sample lists around 610,000 clones, about 96% seen once, with 0.11% in the top ten.

The sample was naive CD8+ T cells sorted from blood. This sequence originates from a woman between 25 and 40 years old in good health. The chain couples TRBV20-1 to TRBJ1-2; perhaps TRBD1 as D (6 bases). CDR3 amino acids: CRPGDGYGYTF. The CDR3 region has the DNA TGCAGGCCAGGGGACGGCTATGGCTACACCTTC.